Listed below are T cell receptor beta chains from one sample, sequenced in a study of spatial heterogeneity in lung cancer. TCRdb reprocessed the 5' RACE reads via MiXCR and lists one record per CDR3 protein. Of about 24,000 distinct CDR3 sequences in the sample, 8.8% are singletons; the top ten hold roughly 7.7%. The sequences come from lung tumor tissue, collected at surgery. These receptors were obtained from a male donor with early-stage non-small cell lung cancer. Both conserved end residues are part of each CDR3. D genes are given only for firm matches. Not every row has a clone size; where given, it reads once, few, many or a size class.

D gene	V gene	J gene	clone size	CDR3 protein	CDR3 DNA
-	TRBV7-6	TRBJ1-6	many	CASSSRYFGLSPLHF	TGTGCCAGCAGTTCACGGTATTTCGGGCTATCACCCCTCCACTTT
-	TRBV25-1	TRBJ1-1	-	CASCEYTGSVSTEAFF	TGTGCCAGCTGTGAATATACGGGGAGTGTTAGCACTGAAGCTTTCTTT
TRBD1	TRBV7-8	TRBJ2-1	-	CASSSPGQGYMNEQFF	TGTGCCAGCAGCTCGCCGGGACAGGGGTATATGAATGAGCAGTTCTTC
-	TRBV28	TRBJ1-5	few	CASSPLDSNQPQHF	TGTGCCAGCAGTCCCTTAGATAGCAATCAGCCCCAGCATTTT
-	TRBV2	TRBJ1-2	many	CASRLGEGPFYGYTF	TGTGCCAGCAGACTAGGGGAGGGCCCCTTCTATGGCTACACCTTC
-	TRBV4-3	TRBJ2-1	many	CASSQDQTGSGQFF	TGCGCCAGCAGCCAAGATCAAACGGGGTCAGGGCAGTTCTTC
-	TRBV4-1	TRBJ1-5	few	CASSQDPSHQPQHF	TGCGCCAGCAGCCAAGATCCCAGTCATCAGCCCCAGCATTTT
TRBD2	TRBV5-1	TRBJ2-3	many	CASSSNDLLAGGRTDTQYF	TGCGCCAGCAGCTCCAACGACCTCCTAGCGGGGGGCCGCACAGATACGCAGTATTTT
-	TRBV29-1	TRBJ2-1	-	CSVEAGLGYNEQFF	TGCAGCGTTGAAGCCGGATTGGGGTACAATGAGCAGTTCTTC
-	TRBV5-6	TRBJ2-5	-	CASSLEPYQETQYF	TGTGCCAGCAGCTTGGAACCGTACCAAGAGACCCAGTACTTC
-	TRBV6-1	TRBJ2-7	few	CASTAFGEQYF	TGTGCCAGCACCGCGTTCGGCGAGCAGTACTTC
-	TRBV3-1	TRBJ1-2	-	CASSQAGHSNYGYTF	TGTGCCAGCAGCCAGGCAGGGCATTCTAACTATGGCTACACCTTC
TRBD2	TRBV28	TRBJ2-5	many	CASSLSGGRTKTQYF	TGTGCCAGCAGTTTAAGCGGGGGCAGGACGAAGACCCAGTACTTC
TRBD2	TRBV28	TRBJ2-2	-	CASSSSGSGTGELFF	TGTGCCAGCAGTTCTAGCGGATCTGGTACCGGGGAGCTGTTTTTT
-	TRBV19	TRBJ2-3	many	CASSIGTEPGDTQYF	TGTGCCAGTAGTATAGGGACGGAGCCGGGGGATACGCAGTATTTT
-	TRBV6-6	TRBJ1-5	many	CASSPPGLDNQPQHF	TGTGCCAGCAGTCCCCCAGGGCTCGACAATCAGCCCCAGCATTTT
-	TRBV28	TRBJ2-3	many	CAVGGRKDTQYF	TGTGCGGTGGGGGGGCGGAAAGATACGCAGTATTTT
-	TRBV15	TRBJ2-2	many	CATSRVKKPTGELFF	TGTGCCACCAGCAGAGTTAAGAAACCCACCGGGGAGCTGTTTTTT
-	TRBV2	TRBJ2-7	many	CASSEGGASYEQYF	TGTGCCAGCAGTGAAGGAGGGGCATCCTACGAGCAGTACTTC
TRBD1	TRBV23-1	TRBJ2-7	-	CASSQSFQGAHEQYF	TGCGCCAGCAGTCAATCGTTTCAGGGGGCTCACGAGCAGTACTTC
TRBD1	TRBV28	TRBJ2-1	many	CASSTMGTGGYEQFF	TGTGCCAGCAGCACAATGGGGACAGGGGGTTATGAGCAGTTCTTC
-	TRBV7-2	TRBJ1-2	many	CASSPIRDGNYGYTF	TGTGCCAGCAGCCCGATCCGGGACGGAAACTATGGCTACACCTTC
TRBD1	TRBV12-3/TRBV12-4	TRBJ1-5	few	CASRQGGNQPQHF	TGTGCCAGCAGGCAGGGGGGGAATCAGCCCCAGCATTTT
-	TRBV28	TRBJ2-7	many	CASSLGRHGTLSYEQYF	TGTGCCAGCAGTTTGGGGAGACATGGGACCCTCTCCTACGAGCAGTACTTC
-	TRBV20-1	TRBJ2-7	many	CSARYGGPGEQYF	TGCAGTGCTAGATATGGGGGGCCCGGCGAGCAGTACTTC
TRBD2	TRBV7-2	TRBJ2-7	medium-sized	CASSLRGGNPYEQYF	TGTGCCAGCAGCTTACGGGGGGGAAACCCCTACGAGCAGTACTTC
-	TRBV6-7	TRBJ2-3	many	CASSYFKRSTDTQYF	TGTGCCAGCAGTTATTTTAAGAGATCCACAGATACGCAGTATTTT
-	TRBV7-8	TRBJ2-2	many	CASSSRKGDTGELFF	TGTGCCAGCAGCTCGAGAAAGGGAGACACCGGGGAGCTGTTTTTT
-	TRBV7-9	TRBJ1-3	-	CASSLMISGNTIYF	TGTGCCAGCAGCTTAATGATTTCCGGAAACACCATATATTTT
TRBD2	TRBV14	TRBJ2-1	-	CASSQDLERGSDEQFF	TGTGCCAGCAGCCAAGATCTCGAGCGGGGAAGTGATGAGCAGTTCTTC
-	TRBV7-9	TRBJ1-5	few	CASSPLNGPNQPQHF	TGTGCCAGCAGTCCCCTTAACGGGCCGAATCAGCCCCAGCATTTT
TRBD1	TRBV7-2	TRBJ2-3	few	CASSPRRDREEYF	TGTGCCAGCAGCCCCCGCCGGGACAGGGAGGAGTATTTT
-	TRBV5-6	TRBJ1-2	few	CASSLKTQNYGYTF	TGTGCCAGCAGCTTAAAAACACAGAATTATGGCTACACCTTC
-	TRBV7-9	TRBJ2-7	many	CASSLQSQPYEQYF	TGTGCCAGCAGCTTACAATCACAGCCCTACGAGCAGTACTTC
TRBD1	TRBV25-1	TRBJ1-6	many	CASSEFRGSPLHF	TGTGCCAGCAGTGAATTCAGGGGGTCACCCCTCCACTTT
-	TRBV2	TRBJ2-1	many	CASSTHNEQFF	TGTGCCAGCAGTACCCACAATGAGCAGTTCTTC
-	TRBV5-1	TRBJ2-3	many	CASKQGDTQYF	TGCGCCAGCAAACAGGGAGATACGCAGTATTTT
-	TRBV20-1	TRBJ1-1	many	CSAREDLAPNTEAFF	TGCAGTGCTAGAGAAGACCTAGCCCCGAACACTGAAGCTTTCTTT
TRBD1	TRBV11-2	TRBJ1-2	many	CASSLDGQGRSGYTF	TGTGCCAGCAGCTTAGATGGACAGGGGAGAAGTGGCTACACCTTC
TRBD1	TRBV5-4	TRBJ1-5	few	CASSPDRGQQPQHF	TGTGCCAGCAGCCCTGACAGGGGGCAACAGCCCCAGCATTTT
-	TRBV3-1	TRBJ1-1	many	CASRIQGGTEAFF	TGTGCCAGCAGAATACAGGGAGGCACTGAAGCTTTCTTT
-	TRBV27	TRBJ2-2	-	CASSGLINIGELFF	TGTGCCAGCAGTGGACTGATTAACATCGGGGAGCTGTTTTTT
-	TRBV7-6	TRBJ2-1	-	CASSSARPGHVRNEQFF	TGTGCCAGCAGCTCAGCGCGCCCGGGACACGTCAGAAATGAGCAGTTCTTC
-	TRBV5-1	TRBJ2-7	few	CASSAHRDVYEQYF	TGCGCCAGCAGCGCGCACAGGGACGTCTACGAGCAGTACTTC
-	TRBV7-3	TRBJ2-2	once	CASSSIRSGELFF	TGTGCCAGCAGCTCCATAAGGTCCGGGGAGCTGTTTTTT
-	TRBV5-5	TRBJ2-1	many	CASSLGKRQEAEQFF	TGTGCCAGCAGCTTGGGAAAGAGACAGGAGGCTGAGCAGTTCTTC
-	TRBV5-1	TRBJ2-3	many	CASSLGARPLTDTQYF	TGCGCCAGCAGCTTGGGAGCGAGACCACTTACAGATACGCAGTATTTT
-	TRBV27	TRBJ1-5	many	CASSLSPGSNQPQHF	TGTGCCAGCAGTTTATCCCCAGGGAGCAATCAGCCCCAGCATTTT
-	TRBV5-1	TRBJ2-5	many	CASSLENQETQYF	TGCGCCAGCAGCTTGGAGAACCAAGAGACCCAGTACTTC
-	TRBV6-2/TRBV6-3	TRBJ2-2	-	CASSYVVGELFF	TGTGCCAGCAGTTACGTTGTCGGGGAGCTGTTTTTT
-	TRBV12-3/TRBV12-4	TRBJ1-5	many	CASTIGGAGQPQHF	TGTGCCAGCACCATAGGGGGGGCTGGGCAGCCCCAGCATTTT